This T cell receptor (beta chain) was profiled in a study of shared clonotypes between healthy human individuals. General observations from the study: Non-shared clonotypes displayed generation probabilities falling below those of clonotypes present in all four donors.

Sequencing used immunoSEQ multiplex PCR; TCRdb keeps in-frame clones, though not all of them. The data contain about 2.5 million clones, under 95% of them singletons. The CDR3 is 16 amino acids. J gave up 0 bases and V 4 bases, and 6 bases lay outside the gene matches. From germline, CDR1 is SGHRS and CDR2 YFSETQ. Remarks on this clone: Its antigen is unknown.

The chain employs TRBV5-1 and TRBJ2-1, with TRBD2 identical over 8 bases. Sequencing was performed on naive CD4+ T cells from PBMCs. Subset defined: CD45RA+ positively selected. The TCR comes from a young man in good health. Some clones in this sample may be carry-over from other donors' samples. The CDR3 nucleotides are TGCGCCAGCAGCGTCCTAGCGGGCAGCTCCTACAATGAGCAGTTCTTC. Translating it yields CASSVLAGSSYNEQFF. The full variable domain, rest sourced from reference TRBV5-1 and TRBJ2-1, is KAGVTQTPRYLIKTRGQQVTLSCSPISGHRSVSWYQQTPGQGLQFLFEYFSETQRNKGNFPGRFSGRQFSNSRSEMNVSTLELGDSALYLCASSVLAGSSYNEQFFGPGTRLTVL.